The 14 T cell receptor beta chains reported below all come from one sample, sequenced in a study of blood T cell repertoires in COVID-19. The method was immunoSEQ multiplex PCR; TCRdb's version includes in-frame clones alone and lacks a portion of them. The sample yields hundreds of thousands of clones, roughly 86% seen once. Sequenced material: peripheral blood. Source of these receptors: a woman younger than 45 with COVID-19, enrolled during active disease.

The chain recombines TRBV5-1 with TRBJ1-1, with TRBD1 matching 7 bases. The germline V gene has CDR1 SGHRS and CDR2 YFSETQ. V trimming: 4 bases; J trimming: 6 bases; junction bases outside the gene matches: 9. This CDR3 has 14 amino acids. CDR3 in amino acids: CASSLPTGAPEAFF. The CDR3, as DNA: TGCGCCAGCAGCCTACCCACAGGGGCCCCTGAAGCTTTCTTT.

The CDR3 loop is CASSLRGSGNTIYF. CDR3 in DNA: TGTGCCAGCAGCCTCAGGGGTTCTGGAAACACCATATATTTT. The chain has TRBV5-4 and TRBJ1-3; D may be TRBD1 (6 bases). Trimming pared 4 bases from V and 1 base from J, leaving 9 bases between. This CDR3 contains 14 residues. In germline, CDR1 is SGHNT, CDR2 YYREEE (reference sequence).

The chain is built from TRBV5-6 and TRBJ2-6; a possible D gene is TRBD2 (6 bases). The V end was cut by 6 bases, the J end by 3 bases, with 13 bases between. Germline CDR1 reads SGHDT; CDR2 reads YYEEEE. This CDR3 spans 15 amino acids. The CDR3 is CASIPREVGANVLTF. As DNA, the CDR3 is TGTGCCAGCATCCCGAGGGAGGTTGGGGCCAACGTCCTGACTTTC.

The rearrangement links TRBV6-5 to TRBJ2-1, with TRBD2 identical over 10 bases. From germline, CDR1 is MNHEY and CDR2 SVGAGI. The junction had 7 bases not matched to a gene; V was cut back by 6 bases and J by 5 bases. The CDR3 totals 15 residues. CDR3 in amino acids: CASSITSGANNEQFF. As DNA, the CDR3 is TGTGCCAGCAGCATTACTAGCGGGGCTAACAATGAGCAGTTCTTC.

V is TRBV7-9 and J is TRBJ2-7, with TRBD1 as a possible D gene (6 bases). V was pared by 5 bases and J by 2 bases, with 10 bases between. The CDR3 is 13 residues long. The germline V gene encodes CDR1 SEHNR and CDR2 FQNEAQ (reference sequence). The DNA of the CDR3 is TGTGCCAGCAGCCAAGACAGGCCCTACGAGCAGTACTTC. It is translated as CASSQDRPYEQYF.

The rearrangement joins TRBV28 to TRBJ1-6; D remains ambiguous. Germline V gene sequence: CDR1 MDHEN, CDR2 SYDVKM. V was pared by 6 bases and J by 0 bases, with 15 bases between. The CDR3 is 17 amino acids. The CDR3 here is CASRGVLGSSYNSPLHF. The DNA for the CDR3 is TGTGCCAGCAGGGGAGTACTCGGGAGCTCCTATAATTCACCCCTCCACTTT.

The chain employs TRBV6-6 and TRBJ2-7; D unresolved. The CDR3 consists of 14 residues. The V gene lost 0 bases and the J gene lost 3 bases, with 9 bases spanning the gap. Looked up from germline, CDR1 is MNHNY and CDR2 is SVGAGI (reference sequence). The CDR3 DNA reads TGTGCCAGCAGTTACTCGAATGAGGACTACGAGCAGTACTTC. The encoded protein is CASSYSNEDYEQYF.

The V gene is TRBV4-2, the J gene TRBJ2-2; maybe TRBD2 (7 bases). The CDR3 has 13 residues. The germline gives CDR1 LGHNA, CDR2 YNFKEQ. For the CDR3, the DNA is TGTGCGGCGAGGGGGGGTGGCACCGGGGAGCTGTTTTTT. Translating it yields CAARGGGTGELFF.

The rearrangement uses TRBV5-4 and TRBJ2-7; perhaps TRBD1 as D (6 bases). Per germline, CDR1 SGHNT and CDR2 YYREEE (reference sequence). The CDR3 sequence is 15 residues long. The V gene lost 7 bases and the J gene lost 6 bases, with 23 bases spanning the gap. This CDR3 reads CASGQGGRVLTEQYF. CDR3 bases: TGTGCCAGCGGACAAGGGGGACGGGTGTTAACCGAGCAGTACTTC.

This clone was counted between two and nine times. This chain links TRBV28 with TRBJ1-5; no clear D gene. Germline values: CDR1 MDHEN, CDR2 SYDVKM. The CDR3 spans 13 residues. The V gene lost 0 bases and the J gene lost 6 bases, with 6 bases spanning the gap. In nucleotides, the CDR3 is TGTGCCAGCAGTTTATGGGCAGGTCAGCCCCAGCATTTT. This codes for CASSLWAGQPQHF.

The sample holds one count of this clone. This chain connects TRBV6-5 to TRBJ1-1; D perhaps matches TRBD1 (5 bases). The V gene lost 6 bases and the J gene lost 1 base, with 15 bases spanning the gap. CDR1 is MNHEY, CDR2 SVGAGI, per germline. The CDR3 sequence is 15 residues long. The CDR3 sequence is CASSPRPTGNTEAFF. The CDR3 nucleotides read TGTGCCAGCAGCCCAAGACCCACAGGGAACACTGAAGCTTTCTTT.

V usage is TRBV19 and J usage is TRBJ1-1; no clear D. V lost 4 bases to trimming and J lost 0 bases, with 15 bases between them. The CDR3 totals 16 residues. The V gene's germline CDR1 is LNHDA and CDR2 SQIVND (reference sequence). The CDR3 sequence is CASSTPTSGLNTEAFF. The CDR3 bases are TGTGCCAGTAGTACCCCGACGTCGGGTCTGAACACTGAAGCTTTCTTT.

The chain is built from TRBV2 and TRBJ1-4, with D unclear. Germline V gene data show CDR1 as SNHLY and CDR2 as FYNNEI. Trimming stripped 5 bases from V and 8 bases from J, with 12 bases between. The CDR3 is made up of 13 amino acids. DNA of the CDR3: TGTGCCAGCAGTTCCTTCGCGAGGGAAAAACTGTTTTTT. Translated, it gives CASSSFAREKLFF.

The chain combines TRBV27 with TRBJ2-7; TRBD1 might be the D (6 bases). V was shortened by 3 bases and J by 2 bases, with 14 bases between the two germline ends. The CDR3 is made up of 15 amino acids. Germline V lookup: CDR1 MNHEY, CDR2 SMNVEV (reference sequence). CDR3: CASSFSSGGAYEQYF. The CDR3 DNA follows: TGTGCCAGCAGTTTCTCGAGTGGGGGCGCCTACGAGCAGTACTTC.